Listed below are T cell receptor beta chains from one sample, sequenced in a study of monozygotic twins with inflammatory bowel disease. TCRdb reprocessed the 5' RACE reads and reports one entry per CDR3 protein, with no DNA. This repertoire includes about 330,000 distinct CDR3 sequences. What was sequenced was blood. The receptor set was obtained from a human donor with ulcerative colitis or Crohn's disease, or a healthy co-twin of an affected twin (not recorded which). Both conserved end residues are part of each CDR3. Fields, in order: V gene, J gene, CDR3 protein.

v_call: TRBV5-4
j_call: TRBJ1-3
cdr3_aa: CASSSPTGNTIYF

v_call: TRBV5-1
j_call: TRBJ2-5
cdr3_aa: CASSTTGGSGTQYF

v_call: TRBV6-5
j_call: TRBJ2-2
cdr3_aa: CASSYSTEDPTGELFF

v_call: TRBV6-2/TRBV6-3
j_call: TRBJ2-7
cdr3_aa: CASSTRQGAPYEQYF

v_call: TRBV4-1
j_call: TRBJ1-1
cdr3_aa: CASSQGSAGGAEAFF

v_call: TRBV20-1
j_call: TRBJ2-5
cdr3_aa: CSVQGPQETQYF

v_call: TRBV7-8
j_call: TRBJ2-4
cdr3_aa: CASSSDRPKNIQYF

v_call: TRBV7-9
j_call: TRBJ2-1
cdr3_aa: CASSLAQGFNNEQFF

v_call: TRBV30
j_call: TRBJ2-1
cdr3_aa: CAWSVMGGNEQFF

v_call: TRBV5-1
j_call: TRBJ1-6
cdr3_aa: CASSLAPTGTNNSPLHF

v_call: TRBV19
j_call: TRBJ1-5
cdr3_aa: CASRPRTGNSNQPQHF

v_call: TRBV19
j_call: TRBJ1-6
cdr3_aa: CASSNEPGLISPLHF

v_call: TRBV10-1
j_call: TRBJ2-1
cdr3_aa: CASSKSRAGGSNEQFF

v_call: TRBV20-1
j_call: TRBJ1-6
cdr3_aa: CSADPGQASSPLHF

v_call: TRBV5-1
j_call: TRBJ2-7
cdr3_aa: CASSWTGQGAYEQYF

v_call: TRBV28
j_call: TRBJ2-7
cdr3_aa: CASSLFQGGAATYEQYF

v_call: TRBV28
j_call: TRBJ2-1
cdr3_aa: CASSPRVTRKFF

v_call: TRBV11-2
j_call: TRBJ2-2
cdr3_aa: CASSFGAGAGGELFF

v_call: TRBV19
j_call: TRBJ2-3
cdr3_aa: CASSGQTLTDTQYF

v_call: TRBV25-1
j_call: TRBJ1-1
cdr3_aa: CASSAHTPGEAFF

v_call: TRBV20-1
j_call: TRBJ1-2
cdr3_aa: CSARDTNNYGYTF

v_call: TRBV4-3
j_call: TRBJ1-3
cdr3_aa: CASSQDMGGGSGNTIYF

v_call: TRBV9
j_call: TRBJ2-1
cdr3_aa: CASSVDWYNEQFF

v_call: TRBV28
j_call: TRBJ2-6
cdr3_aa: CASTAGLPGANVLTF

v_call: TRBV5-1
j_call: TRBJ2-7
cdr3_aa: CASSFGTGTYEQYF

v_call: TRBV19
j_call: TRBJ2-5
cdr3_aa: CASSIAWGKETQYF

v_call: TRBV7-9
j_call: TRBJ1-5
cdr3_aa: CASSRQNQPQHF

v_call: TRBV28
j_call: TRBJ2-7
cdr3_aa: CASGTGTTRGQYF

v_call: TRBV6-1
j_call: TRBJ2-5
cdr3_aa: CASRFQGRNQETQYF

v_call: TRBV20-1
j_call: TRBJ2-5
cdr3_aa: CSASRSVEETQYF

v_call: TRBV30
j_call: TRBJ1-2
cdr3_aa: CAWSVIRQEGYGYTF

v_call: TRBV20-1
j_call: TRBJ2-2
cdr3_aa: CSASGHLNTGELFF

v_call: TRBV20-1
j_call: TRBJ2-7
cdr3_aa: CSAWDDSYEQYF

v_call: TRBV10-3
j_call: TRBJ1-1
cdr3_aa: CAISSQGLNTEAFF

v_call: TRBV7-9
j_call: TRBJ2-7
cdr3_aa: CASSFSGTNIKAYEQYF

v_call: TRBV12-3/TRBV12-4
j_call: TRBJ1-2
cdr3_aa: CASRMTGFNYGYTF

v_call: TRBV20-1
j_call: TRBJ1-6
cdr3_aa: CSALLDRGNSPLHF

v_call: TRBV11-2
j_call: TRBJ1-2
cdr3_aa: CASSEPGTGTLGYTF

v_call: TRBV20-1
j_call: TRBJ2-7
cdr3_aa: CSAKRADRQSSYEQYF

v_call: TRBV7-2
j_call: TRBJ2-4
cdr3_aa: CASSPPGLKNIQYF

v_call: TRBV20-1
j_call: TRBJ2-5
cdr3_aa: CSAREGGGAKTQYF

v_call: TRBV28
j_call: TRBJ1-5
cdr3_aa: CASSKQGASNQPQHF

v_call: TRBV20-1
j_call: TRBJ1-2
cdr3_aa: CSARESGILWSYTF

v_call: TRBV5-1
j_call: TRBJ2-1
cdr3_aa: CASSGLQGVNEQFF

v_call: TRBV20-1
j_call: TRBJ1-2
cdr3_aa: CSAKETGWDGYTF